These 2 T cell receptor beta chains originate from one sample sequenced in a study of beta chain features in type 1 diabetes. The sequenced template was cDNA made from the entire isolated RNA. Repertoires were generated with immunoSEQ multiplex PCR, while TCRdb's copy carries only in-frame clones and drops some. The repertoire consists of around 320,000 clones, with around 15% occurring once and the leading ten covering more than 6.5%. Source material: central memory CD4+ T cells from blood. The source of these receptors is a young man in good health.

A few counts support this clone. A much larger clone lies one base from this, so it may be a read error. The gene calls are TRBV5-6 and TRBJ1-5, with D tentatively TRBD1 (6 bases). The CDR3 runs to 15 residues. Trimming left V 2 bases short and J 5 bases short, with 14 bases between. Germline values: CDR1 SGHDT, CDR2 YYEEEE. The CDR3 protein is CASSFGQGNDQPQHF. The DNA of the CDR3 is TGTGCCAGCAGCTTTGGGCAGGGGAACGATCAGCCCCAGCATTTT. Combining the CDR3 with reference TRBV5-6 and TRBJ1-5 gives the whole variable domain DAGVTQSPTHLIKTRGQQVTLRCSPKSGHDTVSWYQQALGQGPQFIFQYYEEEERQRGNFPDRFSGHQFPNYSSELNVNALLLGDSALYLCASSFGQGNDQPQHFGDGTRLSIL.

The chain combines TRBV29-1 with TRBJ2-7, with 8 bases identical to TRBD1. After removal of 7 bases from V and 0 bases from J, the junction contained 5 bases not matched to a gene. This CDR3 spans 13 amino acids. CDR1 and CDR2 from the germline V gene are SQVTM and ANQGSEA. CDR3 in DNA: TGCAGCGCAGGACAGGGAATCTCCTACGAGCAGTACTTC. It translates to CSAGQGISYEQYF.